These T cell receptor beta chains were read from a single sample in a study of shared clonotypes between healthy human individuals. Data came from immunoSEQ multiplex PCR; TCRdb stores just in-frame clones and leaves some out. The sample holds about 2.2 million clones, around 93% seen once. The sequenced sample was naive CD8+ T cells from PBMCs. Every receptor here comes from a man between 18 and 35 years old in good health. Some clones in this sample may be carry-over from other donors' samples. Both conserved end residues are part of each CDR3. The order of the fields is D gene, V gene, J gene, clone size, CDR3 DNA, CDR3 protein. D genes are given only for firm matches. Clone size is not always given. Where it is, it says once, few, many or a class for expanded clones.

TRBD1	TRBV15	TRBJ2-7	-	TGTGCCACCAGCAGGGGACAGGGGTTATACTACGAGCAGTACTTC	CATSRGQGLYYEQYF
-	TRBV5-6	TRBJ1-2	-	TGTGCCAGCAGCTTGGGTTCGCTTCCCTATGGCTACACCTTC	CASSLGSLPYGYTF
TRBD1	TRBV27	TRBJ1-5	once	TGTGCCAGCAGTTTAACACGTTTTACCGGGACAGGGAACCAGCCCCAGCATTTT	CASSLTRFTGTGNQPQHF
TRBD2	TRBV28	TRBJ2-7	-	TGTGCCAGCAAAACGGACGGACTAGAGGTCTACGAGCAGTACTTC	CASKTDGLEVYEQYF
-	TRBV11-2	TRBJ2-3	-	TGTGCCAGCAGGGGTAGGAGTAGCACAGATACGCAGTATTTT	CASRGRSSTDTQYF
-	TRBV2	TRBJ2-5	-	TGTGCCAGTGCTGGAGAGGGGGGATTCGGGGAGACCCAGTACTTC	CASAGEGGFGETQYF
-	TRBV5-4	TRBJ2-6	once	TGTGCCAGCAGCATCCGGACGGGGGGGGCCAACGTCCTGACTTTC	CASSIRTGGANVLTF
-	TRBV4-1	TRBJ2-7	-	TGCGCCAGCAGCCCTTCGGGCCTCCATGAAGTCGACGAGCAGTACTTC	CASSPSGLHEVDEQYF
TRBD1	TRBV6-1	TRBJ1-5	-	TGTGCCAGCAGTGAAGCCTGGGGACAGAGGCATCTGCCCCAGCATTTT	CASSEAWGQRHLPQHF
-	TRBV9	TRBJ1-3	-	TGTGCCAGCAGCGCCGAGGACAGCCTAACTGGAAACACCATATATTTT	CASSAEDSLTGNTIYF
-	TRBV5-5	TRBJ1-1	-	TGTGCCAGCAGCACCCCGGGGACTGAAGCTTTCTTT	CASSTPGTEAFF
-	TRBV4-1	TRBJ1-5	-	TGCGCCAGCAGCCCTAGTGCGAGCAATCAGCCCCAGCATTTT	CASSPSASNQPQHF
TRBD2	TRBV2	TRBJ2-2	-	TGTGCCATTTCCGGGACTAGCGGGAGCGCCGGGGAGCTGTTTTTT	CAISGTSGSAGELFF
-	TRBV19	TRBJ2-1	once	TGTGCCAGTAGCGACCGTTGGGGCTACAATGAGCAGTTCTTC	CASSDRWGYNEQFF
TRBD1	TRBV7-9	TRBJ2-5	-	TGTGCCAGCAGCTCCGGGACAGGGGGCTGGGAGACCCAGTACTTC	CASSSGTGGWETQYF
TRBD1	TRBV10-3	TRBJ2-7	-	TGTGCCATTAGGGACAGGGACGAGCAGTACTTC	CAIRDRDEQYF
TRBD2	TRBV19	TRBJ2-2	-	TGTGCCAGTAACGGACTAGCGGGAGGAATCGGGGAGCTGTTTTTT	CASNGLAGGIGELFF
-	TRBV30	TRBJ2-2	-	TGTGCCTGGAACCCTCCAGGGGACACCGGGGAGCTGTTTTTT	CAWNPPGDTGELFF
-	TRBV4-1	TRBJ2-7	-	TGCGCCAGCAGCCAAATTCTGGGGTTGGCCTACGAGCAGTACTTC	CASSQILGLAYEQYF
TRBD1	TRBV29-1	TRBJ1-1	few	TGCAGCGGTGGACAGGGGTACACTGAAGCTTTCTTT	CSGGQGYTEAFF
-	TRBV2	TRBJ2-4	once	TGTGCCAGCAGTCCCGGGACTTTGTCCAAAAACATTCAGTACTTC	CASSPGTLSKNIQYF
-	TRBV7-9	TRBJ2-1	-	TGTGCCAGCAGCCTAGCCGTAAACAATGAGCAGTTCTTC	CASSLAVNNEQFF
-	TRBV7-2	TRBJ2-7	-	TGTGCCAGCAGCTACCAAGCGGGACACTCCTACGAGCAGTACTTC	CASSYQAGHSYEQYF
TRBD2	TRBV9	TRBJ2-1	-	TGTGCCAGCAGCGTAGGCGGGAGGGCAGACAATGAGCAGTTCTTC	CASSVGGRADNEQFF
-	TRBV18	TRBJ2-1	-	TGTGCCAGCTCACCAGAGGCGAGCCCGTACAATGAGCAGTTCTTC	CASSPEASPYNEQFF
-	TRBV13	TRBJ1-3	-	TGTGCCAGCAGCTCCTCGACAGGACCTGGAAACACCATATATTTT	CASSSSTGPGNTIYF
-	TRBV19	TRBJ2-1	-	TGTGCCAGTACCGCAGATATGAAGCAGTTCTTC	CASTADMKQFF
-	TRBV28	TRBJ1-1	few	TGTGCCAGCAGGATCCAGGACATCGGACCTTATGAAGCTTTCTTT	CASRIQDIGPYEAFF
TRBD2	TRBV9	TRBJ2-5	-	TGTGCCAGCAGCCCGGGACTAGCGGGAGGTGTATTTCAAGAGACCCAGTACTTC	CASSPGLAGGVFQETQYF
TRBD2	TRBV4-1	TRBJ2-7	once	TGCGCCAGCAGCCAAGTGGGCGGGAGAAACGAGCAGTACTTC	CASSQVGGRNEQYF
-	TRBV27	TRBJ1-5	-	TGTGCCAGCAGTTTGGTAGCTACTAGCAATCAGCCCCAGCATTTT	CASSLVATSNQPQHF
-	TRBV9	TRBJ2-7	-	TGTGCCAGCAGCGTAGCGGGAACAGCCTACGAGCAGTACTTC	CASSVAGTAYEQYF
-	TRBV7-7	TRBJ2-5	-	TGTGCCAGCAGTGAACGGGTACAAGAGACCCAGTACTTC	CASSERVQETQYF
-	TRBV9	TRBJ1-4	-	TGTGCCAGCAGCGTAGAATCAGCAACTAATGAAAAACTGTTTTTT	CASSVESATNEKLFF
-	TRBV19	TRBJ1-1	once	TGTGCCAGTAGCTCGGGGGGACGGGCGAACACTGAAGCTTTCTTT	CASSSGGRANTEAFF
-	TRBV19	TRBJ2-5	-	TGTGCCAGTAGTTGGGGCAGGGGGGACCAAGAGACCCAGTACTTC	CASSWGRGDQETQYF
-	TRBV9	TRBJ2-6	-	TGTGCCAGCCGGTCTGGGGCCAACGTCCTGACTTTC	CASRSGANVLTF
TRBD1	TRBV19	TRBJ1-1	-	TGTGCCAGTACGAAACAGAGGGGGACAGGGGTGAACACTGAAGCTTTCTTT	CASTKQRGTGVNTEAFF
-	TRBV29-1	TRBJ2-1	-	TGCAGCATAAAAGGGCAGTCTGGCGGCCTCTTGATGAGTGAGCAGTTCTTC	CSIKGQSGGLLMSEQFF
-	TRBV2	TRBJ2-7	-	TGTGCCAGCAGTGACAGGGTCTTAGGTGAGCAGTACTTC	CASSDRVLGEQYF
-	TRBV5-1	TRBJ2-1	-	TGCGCCAGCAGCGTACTAAGGGGAGTCAATGAGCAGTTCTTC	CASSVLRGVNEQFF
-	TRBV27	TRBJ1-2	-	TGTGCCAGCAGTTTATTCCCAGGGCGGTTCACCTTC	CASSLFPGRFTF
TRBD2	TRBV28	TRBJ2-1	-	TGTGCCAGCCGGACTAGCGGCGACAATGAGCAGTTCTTC	CASRTSGDNEQFF
TRBD1	TRBV7-9	TRBJ2-5	-	TGTGCCAGCAGGCTGAGACAGGGGGATCGGTACTTC	CASRLRQGDRYF